This is a list of T cell receptor beta chains from one sample in a study of cytomegalovirus exposure and HLA in healthy donors. Repertoires were generated with immunoSEQ multiplex PCR, while TCRdb's copy carries only in-frame clones and drops some. The table for this sample gives about 160,000 clones. Material: PBMCs. These receptors came from a woman aged 60-75 years in good health and CMV-seronegative. Both conserved end residues are part of each CDR3. A D gene is named only where the DNA matches it firmly.

j_call: TRBJ1-2
v_call: TRBV2
d_call: TRBD1
cdr3_aa: CASNRLTGTGVGYTF
cdr3_nt: TGTGCCAGCAACCGACTGACCGGGACAGGGGTCGGCTACACCTTC

j_call: TRBJ1-6
v_call: TRBV4-3
d_call: .
cdr3_aa: CASSQAFSNDNSPLHF
cdr3_nt: TGCGCCAGCAGCCAAGCTTTCAGTAACGATAATTCACCCCTCCACTTT

j_call: TRBJ2-7
v_call: TRBV6-6
d_call: TRBD1
cdr3_aa: CASSNRDRFYEQYF
cdr3_nt: TGTGCCAGCAGTAACCGGGACAGGTTCTACGAGCAGTACTTC

j_call: TRBJ2-1
v_call: TRBV6-1
d_call: .
cdr3_aa: CASSGRGGIYNEQFF
cdr3_nt: TGTGCCAGCAGTGGTAGGGGGGGGATTTACAATGAGCAGTTCTTC

j_call: TRBJ1-5
v_call: TRBV27
d_call: .
cdr3_aa: CASSLQGGVAQPQHF
cdr3_nt: TGTGCCAGCAGTCTCCAAGGGGGGGTCGCACAGCCCCAGCATTTT

j_call: TRBJ2-3
v_call: TRBV4-2
d_call: TRBD2
cdr3_aa: CASSPYTSGRNLESTDTQYF
cdr3_nt: TGTGCCAGCAGCCCATATACTAGCGGGAGGAATCTGGAAAGCACAGATACGCAGTATTTT

j_call: TRBJ1-1
v_call: TRBV18
d_call: .
cdr3_aa: CASSPRRQNTEAFF
cdr3_nt: TGTGCCAGCTCACCACGGCGACAGAACACTGAAGCTTTCTTT

j_call: TRBJ1-2
v_call: TRBV7-6
d_call: TRBD1
cdr3_aa: CASSLGVGRTGGVDGYTF
cdr3_nt: TGTGCCAGCAGCTTAGGAGTGGGTCGGACAGGGGGAGTGGATGGCTACACCTTC

j_call: TRBJ1-2
v_call: TRBV6-1
d_call: .
cdr3_aa: CASRAPRDNYGYTF
cdr3_nt: TGTGCCAGCAGAGCCCCCAGGGATAACTATGGCTACACCTTC

j_call: TRBJ1-1
v_call: TRBV2
d_call: .
cdr3_aa: CASEADVNTEAFF
cdr3_nt: TGTGCCAGCGAGGCAGACGTGAACACTGAAGCTTTCTTT

j_call: TRBJ1-3
v_call: TRBV6-4
d_call: .
cdr3_aa: CASSWEVDTIYF
cdr3_nt: TGTGCCAGCTCTTGGGAGGTCGACACCATATATTTT

j_call: TRBJ2-6
v_call: TRBV14
d_call: .
cdr3_aa: CASSLSRANVLTF
cdr3_nt: TGTGCCAGCAGTCTCAGTAGGGCCAACGTCCTGACTTTC

j_call: TRBJ2-2
v_call: TRBV5-6
d_call: .
cdr3_aa: CASIPLRASTGELFF
cdr3_nt: TGTGCCAGCATCCCACTGAGGGCGAGCACCGGGGAGCTGTTTTTT

j_call: TRBJ2-5
v_call: TRBV7-3
d_call: TRBD1
cdr3_aa: CASSLQGARETQYF
cdr3_nt: TGTGCCAGCAGCCTTCAGGGGGCCAGAGAGACCCAGTACTTC

j_call: TRBJ2-7
v_call: TRBV14
d_call: .
cdr3_aa: CASSQDPGWIYEQYF
cdr3_nt: TGTGCCAGCAGCCAGGACCCGGGATGGATATACGAGCAGTACTTC

j_call: TRBJ2-5
v_call: TRBV29-1
d_call: TRBD2
cdr3_aa: CSASGGAGETQYF
cdr3_nt: TGCAGCGCCTCGGGGGGGGCAGGAGAGACCCAGTACTTC

j_call: TRBJ2-5
v_call: TRBV5-1
d_call: .
cdr3_aa: CASSLEGSPWTMETQYF
cdr3_nt: TGCGCCAGCAGCTTGGAAGGCAGCCCGTGGACTATGGAGACCCAGTACTTC

j_call: TRBJ2-7
v_call: TRBV7-9
d_call: .
cdr3_aa: CASSPWTGGDYEQYF
cdr3_nt: TGTGCCAGCAGCCCATGGACAGGAGGGGACTACGAGCAGTACTTC

j_call: TRBJ1-2
v_call: TRBV6-6
d_call: .
cdr3_aa: CASSYSDRLNYGYTF
cdr3_nt: TGTGCCAGCAGTTACTCAGACAGGCTCAACTATGGCTACACCTTC

j_call: TRBJ2-5
v_call: TRBV9
d_call: TRBD2
cdr3_aa: CASSSGLVVETQYF
cdr3_nt: TGTGCCAGCAGCTCGGGACTAGTTGTCGAGACCCAGTACTTC

j_call: TRBJ1-2
v_call: TRBV4-3
d_call: TRBD1
cdr3_aa: CASSQEGLGQGGYNYGYTF
cdr3_nt: TGCGCCAGCAGCCAAGAAGGGTTGGGACAGGGTGGGTATAACTATGGCTACACCTTC

j_call: TRBJ2-1
v_call: TRBV7-2
d_call: TRBD1
cdr3_aa: CASSGRTGGRDEQFF
cdr3_nt: TGTGCCAGCAGCGGCCGGACAGGTGGTAGGGATGAGCAGTTCTTC

j_call: TRBJ1-1
v_call: TRBV7-9
d_call: .
cdr3_aa: CASSFTRNTEAFF
cdr3_nt: TGTGCCAGCAGCTTCACGAGGAACACTGAAGCTTTCTTT

j_call: TRBJ2-1
v_call: TRBV10-3
d_call: .
cdr3_aa: CAISELGSSYNEQFF
cdr3_nt: TGTGCCATCAGTGAGCTGGGGAGCTCCTACAATGAGCAGTTCTTC

j_call: TRBJ1-5
v_call: TRBV2
d_call: .
cdr3_aa: CASSAGYSNQPQHF
cdr3_nt: TGTGCCAGCAGTGCCGGTTATAGCAATCAGCCCCAGCATTTT

j_call: TRBJ2-7
v_call: TRBV11-3
d_call: TRBD1
cdr3_aa: CASSFGTGYEQYF
cdr3_nt: TGTGCCAGCAGCTTTGGGACAGGATACGAGCAGTACTTC

j_call: TRBJ1-3
v_call: TRBV7-6
d_call: TRBD1
cdr3_aa: CASSLVRGQGGNTIYF
cdr3_nt: TGTGCCAGCAGCTTAGTGAGGGGGCAAGGTGGAAACACCATATATTTT

j_call: TRBJ2-7
v_call: TRBV25-1
d_call: .
cdr3_aa: CASSGGTVEQIRYEQYF
cdr3_nt: TGTGCCAGCAGTGGGGGCACCGTCGAACAAATTAGGTACGAGCAGTACTTC

j_call: TRBJ2-3
v_call: TRBV7-2
d_call: TRBD1
cdr3_aa: CASSSWGQGTDTQYF
cdr3_nt: TGTGCCAGCAGCTCTTGGGGACAGGGGACAGATACGCAGTATTTT

j_call: TRBJ1-1
v_call: TRBV30
d_call: .
cdr3_aa: CAWSGGSEAFF
cdr3_nt: TGTGCCTGGAGTGGGGGCAGTGAAGCTTTCTTT

j_call: TRBJ2-1
v_call: TRBV10-3
d_call: TRBD2
cdr3_aa: CAISESGSSYNEQFF
cdr3_nt: TGTGCCATCAGTGAGAGCGGGAGCTCCTACAATGAGCAGTTCTTC

j_call: TRBJ1-1
v_call: TRBV2
d_call: .
cdr3_aa: CASSPDTEAFF
cdr3_nt: TGTGCCAGCAGCCCAGACACTGAAGCTTTCTTT

j_call: TRBJ2-7
v_call: TRBV23-1
d_call: .
cdr3_aa: CASSHGESYEQYF
cdr3_nt: TGCGCCAGCAGTCATGGGGAGTCCTACGAGCAGTACTTC

j_call: TRBJ2-7
v_call: TRBV5-3
d_call: TRBD2
cdr3_aa: CARSWGLAGDLCEQYF
cdr3_nt: TGTGCCAGAAGCTGGGGACTAGCGGGAGATCTTTGCGAGCAGTACTTC

j_call: TRBJ2-1
v_call: TRBV25-1
d_call: TRBD2
cdr3_aa: CASSVTLAGVRNEQFF
cdr3_nt: TGTGCCAGCAGTGTAACCTTAGCGGGAGTACGCAATGAGCAGTTCTTC

j_call: TRBJ2-2
v_call: TRBV18
d_call: .
cdr3_aa: CASSPLDTDLTGELFF
cdr3_nt: TGTGCCAGCTCACCATTAGATACAGACCTTACCGGGGAGCTGTTTTTT

j_call: TRBJ1-1
v_call: TRBV7-9
d_call: .
cdr3_aa: CASTLEENTEAFF
cdr3_nt: TGTGCCAGCACCCTGGAGGAGAACACTGAAGCTTTCTTT

j_call: TRBJ1-2
v_call: TRBV2
d_call: TRBD1
cdr3_aa: CAGSGTGGIYGYTF
cdr3_nt: TGTGCCGGCAGTGGGACAGGGGGCATCTATGGCTACACCTTC

j_call: TRBJ1-2
v_call: TRBV7-6
d_call: TRBD1
cdr3_aa: CASSGDRGWDAGYGYTF
cdr3_nt: TGTGCCAGCAGCGGGGACAGGGGGTGGGATGCTGGCTATGGCTACACCTTC

j_call: TRBJ1-1
v_call: TRBV7-3
d_call: TRBD1
cdr3_aa: CASSLLGTENTEAFF
cdr3_nt: TGTGCCAGCAGCTTACTAGGGACAGAGAACACTGAAGCTTTCTTT

j_call: TRBJ1-5
v_call: TRBV7-2
d_call: .
cdr3_aa: CASSLPLPGAQHF
cdr3_nt: TGTGCCAGCAGCCTTCCCCTTCCAGGGGCCCAGCATTTT

j_call: TRBJ2-1
v_call: TRBV5-1
d_call: TRBD2
cdr3_aa: CASHTSGYYNEQFF
cdr3_nt: TGCGCCAGCCACACTAGCGGATATTACAATGAGCAGTTCTTC

j_call: TRBJ2-7
v_call: TRBV7-2
d_call: TRBD1
cdr3_aa: CASSSPDRVAEQYF
cdr3_nt: TGTGCCAGCAGCTCCCCGGACAGGGTTGCTGAGCAGTACTTC

j_call: TRBJ2-7
v_call: TRBV11-3
d_call: TRBD1
cdr3_aa: CASSSNPTGTKKNF
cdr3_nt: TGTGCCAGCAGCTCAAACCCGACAGGGACGAAAAAGAACTTC

j_call: TRBJ1-3
v_call: TRBV5-1
d_call: .
cdr3_aa: CASSLGIGREDTIYF
cdr3_nt: TGCGCCAGCAGCTTGGGTATCGGCAGGGAAGACACCATATATTTT

j_call: TRBJ2-5
v_call: TRBV5-1
d_call: .
cdr3_aa: CASSPRGPETQYF
cdr3_nt: TGCGCCAGCAGCCCCCGTGGCCCCGAGACCCAGTACTTC

j_call: TRBJ2-7
v_call: TRBV10-3
d_call: TRBD2
cdr3_aa: CAIRASGSYEQYF
cdr3_nt: TGTGCCATCAGGGCTAGCGGTTCCTACGAGCAGTACTTC

j_call: TRBJ1-2
v_call: TRBV4-3
d_call: .
cdr3_aa: CASSNKRGGNYGYTF
cdr3_nt: TGCGCCAGCAGCAACAAGCGGGGGGGTAACTATGGCTACACCTTC

j_call: TRBJ2-5
v_call: TRBV5-1
d_call: .
cdr3_aa: CASSPVAGSETQYF
cdr3_nt: TGCGCCAGCAGCCCAGTCGCAGGGTCGGAGACCCAGTACTTC

j_call: TRBJ2-7
v_call: TRBV5-1
d_call: .
cdr3_aa: CASSLSGGPWYEQYF
cdr3_nt: TGCGCCAGCAGCTTGTCGGGGGGCCCATGGTACGAGCAGTACTTC

j_call: TRBJ2-1
v_call: TRBV5-1
d_call: TRBD2
cdr3_aa: CASRSAGVSYNEQFF
cdr3_nt: TGCGCCAGCAGGTCCGCGGGAGTGTCCTACAATGAGCAGTTCTTC

j_call: TRBJ2-7
v_call: TRBV28
d_call: TRBD1
cdr3_aa: CASSPGGTEIYEQYF
cdr3_nt: TGTGCCAGCAGCCCCGGTGGGACAGAGATTTACGAGCAGTACTTC

j_call: TRBJ2-5
v_call: TRBV11-2
d_call: TRBD2
cdr3_aa: CASSSAGTTTQETQYF
cdr3_nt: TGTGCCAGCAGCTCAGCCGGGACTACCACCCAAGAGACCCAGTACTTC

j_call: TRBJ1-5
v_call: TRBV2
d_call: .
cdr3_aa: CASSGNGFGQPQHF
cdr3_nt: TGTGCCAGCAGTGGAAATGGTTTCGGTCAGCCCCAGCATTTT